This T cell receptor (beta chain) was retrieved from a study of EBV T-cell therapy then PD-1 blockade in nasopharyngeal carcinoma. These receptors have no known antigen. Libraries were prepared by immunoSEQ multiplex PCR; TCRdb keeps only in-frame clonotypes and omits some of them. The sample has more than 11,000 clones; around 80% are singletons. As to treatment: AdE1-LMPpoly-expanded autologous EBV-specific T-cell therapy followed by anti-PD-1 nivolumab. Sequenced material: CD8+ T cells from blood, taken around day 100 from a patient whose treatment included autologous EBV-specific T cells and nivolumab. Receptor source: a man aged 40-50 years with nasopharyngeal carcinoma.

J is TRBJ2-3 and V is TRBV11-2, with a weak D call TRBD2 (6 bases). Germline V lookup: CDR1 SGHAT, CDR2 FQNNGV. Trimming removed 4 bases at V and 4 bases at J, with 9 bases between. The length of the CDR3 is 13 residues. The CDR3 is CASSSSGADTQYF. CDR3 nucleotide sequence: TGTGCCAGCAGCTCATCGGGGGCAGATACGCAGTATTTT.